What follows are 25 T cell receptor beta chains derived from one specimen sequenced in a study of tumor-infiltrating lymphocytes in primary liver carcinoma. The tissue used was unsorted bulk material of roughly 17-31 mg. RNA and DNA were co-extracted from it with the AllPrep DNA/RNA mini kit. Starting material of about 0.45 ug total RNA yielded TCR beta cDNA via a constant-region primer. Construction of TCR beta libraries relied on three successive nested multiplex PCR rounds employing slightly modified ARM-PCR. Primers for the first two PCR rounds were TRBV1-TRBV30 forward primers and a C-beta reverse primer (roughly 10 cycles per round). A single record per CDR3 protein comes from TCRdb applying MiXCR to the multiplex PCR reads. The data contain approximately 190,000 distinct CDR3 sequences, roughly 80% of them singletons. The specimen sequenced was tumor tissue from primary liver carcinoma. These receptor sequences come from a man aged 40-49 years with primary liver carcinoma and hepatitis B virus infection.

This clonotype was counted a single time. At one boundary the junction diverges from the germline segment, which might be a read error. The genes are TRBV28 and TRBJ1-1; D gene unclear. CDR3 length: 13 residues. From germline, CDR1 is MDHEN and CDR2 SYDVKM. The DNA for the CDR3 is TGTGCCAGCAGTTTAGACGGGAACACTGAAGCTGTCTTT. Translated, it gives CASSLDGNTEAVF.

The rearrangement joins TRBV6-5 to TRBJ1-2, with D maybe TRBD1 (6 bases). The CDR3 spans 15 residues. The V end lost 0 bases, the J end lost 7 bases, and 15 bases lay between the germline ends. Germline CDR1 is MNHEY and CDR2 is SVGAGI. This CDR3 is CASSYSTRGIFGYTF. As DNA, the CDR3 is TGTGCCAGCAGTTACTCAACAAGGGGGATATTTGGCTACACCTTC.

Details on this clonotype: Being one base from a much bigger clone, this may be a read error. J is TRBJ2-7 and V is TRBV28, with 9 positions matching TRBD2. Trimming took 7 bases from V and 0 from J; bases not matched to a gene: 7. The germline V gene has CDR1 MDHEN and CDR2 SYDVKM. CDR3 size: 15 residues. DNA for the CDR3: TGTGCCAGCAATCAGACTAGCGGCCACTCCTACGAGCAGTACTTC. Translating it yields CASNQTSGHSYEQYF.

There are a few counts of this clonotype. A read error may produce the germline difference seen at one junction end. V is TRBV11-3 and J is TRBJ2-7; D not certain. Germline V gene sequence: CDR1 SGHNT, CDR2 YENEEA. This CDR3 has 14 amino acids. CDR3 region: CASSLGESTYEQYF. DNA for the CDR3: TGTGCCAGCAGTTTAGGAGAGAGCACCTACGAGCAGTATTTC.

The rearrangement uses TRBV28 and TRBJ2-7; the match to TRBD1 covers 7 bases. From germline, CDR1 is MDHEN and CDR2 SYDVKM. The CDR3 has 14 residues. The CDR3: CGRSFTGDSYEQYF. For the CDR3, the DNA is TGTGGCAGGAGTTTTACAGGGGACTCCTACGAGCAGTACTTC.

About this clonotype itself: The CDR3 does not close with the conserved phenylalanine or tryptophan, likely indicating a read error. V usage is TRBV29-1 and J usage is TRBJ1-1, with unresolved D. CDR3 length: 15 amino acids. Germline values: CDR1 SQVTM, CDR2 ANQGSEA. The CDR3 here is CSVVSGWSMNTEAFS. In DNA, the CDR3 is TGCAGTGTTGTATCCGGGTGGAGTATGAACACTGAAGCTTTCTCT.

For this clonotype: At one end the junction does not follow the germline gene, possibly because of a read error. This sequence joins TRBV11-3 and TRBJ2-1, with D hard to call. The CDR3 sequence is 12 residues long. Germline V gives CDR1 SGHNT, CDR2 YENEEA. DNA for the CDR3: TGTGCTAGCAGCTTAAATGCATATGAGCAGTTCTTC. This encodes CASSLNAYEQFF.

With respect to this clonotype: The junction differs from germline at one of its ends, possibly a read error. This chain connects TRBV14 to TRBJ2-1; D possibly corresponds to TRBD2 (6 bases). This CDR3 region has 16 residues. Germline CDR1 is SGHDN and CDR2 is FVKESK. The CDR3 sequence is CTSIAVAEWVNNEQFF. DNA of the CDR3: TGTACCAGCATTGCCGTAGCGGAATGGGTAAACAATGAGCAGTTCTTC.

The genes are TRBV5-6 and TRBJ2-7; maybe TRBD1 (5 bases). Trimming shortened V by 7 bases and J by 3 bases, and 17 bases separated the two germline ends. Germline assignment: CDR1 SGHDT and CDR2 YYEEEE. The CDR3 length is 14 residues. The CDR3: CASGATVQVYEQYF. The DNA for the CDR3 is TGTGCCAGCGGGGCCACGGTACAAGTCTACGAGCAGTACTTC.

With respect to this clonotype: Relative to the germline gene, one junction end is altered; a read error may explain this. The J gene is TRBJ2-1, the V gene TRBV11-2; D is uncertain. Germline V lookup: CDR1 SGHAT, CDR2 FQNNGV. The CDR3 runs to 13 residues. CDR3 coding DNA: TGTACCAGCAGCTCAGAATCATACAATGAGCAATTCTTT. Translation: CTSSSESYNEQFF.

Regarding this clonotype: The junction shows a germline mismatch at one end, possibly a read error. In nucleotides, the CDR3 is TGCAACGCTGGGACAGGGGGTGCAACTAATCAAAAACTGTTTTTT. This translates into CNAGTGGATNQKLFF. The chain recombines TRBV29-1 with TRBJ1-4; 11 bases are a match to TRBD1. Germline loops: CDR1 SQVTM, CDR2 ANQGSEA. This CDR3 is 15 amino acids long.

In the case of this clonotype: One end of the junction is discordant with germline, which a read error may explain. The chain joins TRBV29-1 to TRBJ2-1; TRBD2 aligns across 11 bases. The CDR3 extends over 15 amino acids. Germline lookup yields CDR1 SQVTM and CDR2 ANQGSEA. CDR3 loop: CSVDSGRAPYYELFF. CDR3 DNA sequence: TGCAGCGTTGATAGCGGGAGGGCACCCTACTATGAGCTGTTCTTC.

In this sample, this clonotype turned up once. The conserved phenylalanine or tryptophan normally closing the CDR3 is absent here, so this likely arose from a read error. The V and J genes are TRBV4-1 and TRBJ1-3, with 10 bases identical to TRBD1. V lost 2 bases and J lost 9; bases outside the gene matches: 16. Germline loops: CDR1 MGHRA, CDR2 YSYEKL. The CDR3 totals 18 residues. The CDR3 sequence: CASSQPGQGSATRITIYL. The CDR3 nucleotides are TGCGCCAGCAGCCAACCGGGACAGGGGTCGGCCACTAGAATCACCATATATCTT.

As for this clonotype: The junction departs from germline at one end; a sequencing error may be responsible. Here the CDR3 DNA reads TGCAGCGTCCAGTCCGGGATGATGAACAGTGAAGCTTTCTTT. This translates into CSVQSGMMNSEAFF. V and J are TRBV29-1 and TRBJ1-1; D gene unclear. The CDR3 length is 14 residues. From germline, CDR1 is SQVTM and CDR2 ANQGSEA.

Turning to this clonotype: An end of the junction does not agree with germline; a read error may underlie this. The V and J genes are TRBV19 and TRBJ1-1; 7 nucleotides align to TRBD1. CDR1 and CDR2 from the germline V gene are LNHDA and SQIVND (reference sequence). The CDR3 contains 14 residues. CDR3 coding DNA: TGTGCCAGTAGTATGGGACAGTTGAACACTAAAGCTTTCTTT. Amino acids: CASSMGQLNTKAFF. Full variable domain (outside the CDR3, taken from reference TRBV19 and TRBJ1-1): DGGITQSPKYLFRKEGQNVTLSCEQNLNHDAMYWYRQDPGQGLRLIYYSQIVNDFQKGDIAEGYSVSREKKESFPLTVTSAQKNPTAFYLCASSMGQLNTKAFFGQGTRLTVV.

Turning to this clonotype: Sequence at one end of the junction differs from germline and may be a read error. The J gene is TRBJ1-6, the V gene TRBV29-1; the D is unclear. Germline V lookup: CDR1 SQVTM, CDR2 ANQGSEA. CDR3 size: 12 residues. The CDR3 region is CSVAHYNSTLHF. DNA of the CDR3: TGCAGCGTTGCTCATTATAATTCAACCCTCCACTTT.

A word on this clonotype: One end of the junction is discordant with germline, which a read error may explain. CDR3 protein: CASSPAVGANTGELFF. The CDR3 DNA sequence: TGTGCCAGCAGCCCGGCGGTAGGGGCGAACACTGGGGAGCTGTTTTTT. The V gene is TRBV11-1, the J gene TRBJ2-2, with D possibly matching TRBD1 (5 bases). The CDR3 length is 16 residues. The V gene's germline CDR1 is SGHAT and CDR2 FQDESV (reference sequence). Full variable domain (rest looked up from reference TRBV11-1 and TRBJ2-2): EAEVAQSPRYKITEKSQAVAFWCDPISGHATLYWYRQILGQGPELLVQFQDESVVDDSQLPKDRFSAERLKGVDSTLKIQPAELGDSAMYLCASSPAVGANTGELFFGEGSRLTVL.

In the case of this clonotype: This CDR3 is missing its conserved last phenylalanine or tryptophan, likely due to a read error. V is TRBV11-2 and J is TRBJ2-6; D may be TRBD2 (5 bases). Between the trimmed V and J ends, which lost 10 bases and 13 bases, there was a span of 26 bases. The CDR3 sequence is 15 residues long. Germline values: CDR1 SGHAT, CDR2 FQNNGV. In nucleotides, the CDR3 is TGTGCCACCCAGCGGCCGCGCTCTGGGGTCAAAGTCCTGACTTAC. Protein product: CATQRPRSGVKVLTY.

To note about this clonotype: The DNA is omitted, as the CDR3 cannot be located on it reliably, and the CDR3 follows TCRdb's listing. V gene TRBV11-2 combines with J gene TRBJ1-6; the tabulated D call, TRBD1, remains unverified against the DNA. The germline V gene encodes CDR1 SGHAT and CDR2 FQNNGV. The CDR3 is 16 residues long, counting both termini. CDR3 protein: CASSFAAGTANSPPHF.

Turning to this clonotype: One end of the junction is discordant with germline, which a read error may explain. The chain combines TRBV11-2 with TRBJ1-5; no clear D. CDR1 is SGHAT, CDR2 FQNNGV, per germline. The CDR3 runs 16 residues. CDR3 in amino acids: CASSLGDTGWAQPRYF. The CDR3 nucleotides read TGTGCCAGCAGCTTAGGAGACACGGGTTGGGCTCAGCCCCGGTATTTT.

A remark on this clonotype: A single base separates this from a much larger clone, so it may be a read error. The chain couples TRBV24-1 to TRBJ1-1; TRBD1 matches at 8 bases. CDR3 size: 15 residues. Germline V gene data show CDR1 as KGHDR and CDR2 as SFDVKD. CDR3 loop: CTTSDSGQGNTEAFF. CDR3 DNA sequence: TGTACCACCAGTGATTCCGGACAGGGGAACACTGAAGCTTTCTTT.

The chain links TRBV12-3 or TRBV12-4 to TRBJ1-5; D remains unclear. This CDR3 is 13 amino acids long. V lost 7 bases, J lost 5 bases, and 12 bases lay in between. CDR3 nucleotides: TGTGCCAGCACCGATTACGCGTATCAGCCCCAGCATTTT. This encodes CASTDYAYQPQHF.

Concerning this clonotype: One junction end disagrees with the germline gene, perhaps due to a read error. This chain uses TRBV12-3 or TRBV12-4 with TRBJ1-5; no firm D call. The CDR3 spans 13 residues. CDR3 in DNA: TGTGCCAGCACCGATTACGCGGATCAGCCCCTGCATTTT. Protein product: CASTDYADQPLHF.

For this clonotype: The missing conserved phenylalanine or tryptophan at the end of this CDR3 makes a read error likely. No DNA is shown, since the ends of the CDR3 on it are uncertain; the CDR3 is the one TCRdb lists. The gene calls are TRBV29-1 and TRBJ1-1. The CDR3 is made up of 14 amino acids, end residues included. The germline V gene has CDR1 SQVTM and CDR2 ANQGSEA. CDR3 sequence: CSGRRGGEDTEAFY.

As concerns this clonotype: The junction differs from germline at one of its ends, possibly a read error. The CDR3 DNA follows: TGTGCCAGTAGTGCCCAACTAGTGGGAGTTAATGAGCAATTCTTC. It translates to CASSAQLVGVNEQFF. V and J are TRBV6-1 and TRBJ2-1; TRBD2 is a possible D gene (5 bases). The CDR3 has 15 amino acids. Germline CDR1 reads MNHNS; CDR2 reads SASEGT.